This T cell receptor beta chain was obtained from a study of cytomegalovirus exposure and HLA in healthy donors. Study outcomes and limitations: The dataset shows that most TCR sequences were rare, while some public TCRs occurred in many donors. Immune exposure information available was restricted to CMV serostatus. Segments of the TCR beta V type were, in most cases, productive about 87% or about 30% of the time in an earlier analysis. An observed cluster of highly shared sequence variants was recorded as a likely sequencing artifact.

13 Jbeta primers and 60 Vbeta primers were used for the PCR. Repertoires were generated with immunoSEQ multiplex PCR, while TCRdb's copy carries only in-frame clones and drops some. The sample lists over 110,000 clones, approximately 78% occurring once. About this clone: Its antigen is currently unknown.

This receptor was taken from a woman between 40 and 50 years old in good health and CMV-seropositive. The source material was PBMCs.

CDR3: CASKDREEPTDTQYF. CDR3 in DNA: TGTGCCAGCAAGGACAGGGAAGAGCCCACAGATACGCAGTATTTT. The chain employs TRBV6-1 and TRBJ2-3; TRBD1 aligns across 8 bases. Germline CDR1 reads MNHNS; CDR2 reads SASEGT. Germline trimming cut 7 bases from V and 2 bases from J; bases unmatched to any gene: 8. The CDR3 runs to 15 residues.